A selection of T cell receptor beta chains follows, all from one sample in a study of cytomegalovirus exposure and HLA in healthy donors. Assay: immunoSEQ multiplex PCR; the TCRdb copy retains only in-frame clones and omits some. The sample shows under 150,000 clones, 70% to 80% of them seen only once. What was sequenced was PBMCs. The receptors here all came from a woman aged 45 to 65 in good health and CMV-seropositive. Both conserved end residues are part of each CDR3. The order of the fields is CDR3 DNA, CDR3 protein, J gene, D gene, V gene, clone size. The D gene is left open where the match is weak. Clone size is shown for a subset of rows, as once, few, many or a class of expanded clone.

cdr3_nt: TGTGCCAGCTCGGGGGGCCCTGGGGAGACCCAGTACTTC
cdr3_aa: CASSGGPGETQYF
j_call: TRBJ2-5
d_call: .
v_call: TRBV5-4
clone_size: .

cdr3_nt: TGTGCCAGCAGCATTCAAGCGGGGGGGCTTTACGAGCAGTACTTC
cdr3_aa: CASSIQAGGLYEQYF
j_call: TRBJ2-7
d_call: TRBD2
v_call: TRBV7-3
clone_size: .

cdr3_nt: TGCGCCAGCAGCCAAGACGGCACAGGCTCGGGGGATGCCGGGGAGCTGTTTTTT
cdr3_aa: CASSQDGTGSGDAGELFF
j_call: TRBJ2-2
d_call: .
v_call: TRBV4-3
clone_size: few

cdr3_nt: TGTGCCAGCAGCCCCTCTTCGGGTCCGCTTAATGAGCAGTTCTTC
cdr3_aa: CASSPSSGPLNEQFF
j_call: TRBJ2-1
d_call: .
v_call: TRBV7-3
clone_size: once

cdr3_nt: TGTGCCAGCAGCTTCAGGGATTTAGAGACCCAGTACTTC
cdr3_aa: CASSFRDLETQYF
j_call: TRBJ2-5
d_call: .
v_call: TRBV14
clone_size: .

cdr3_nt: TGTGCCAGCAGCGTAGTGGACAGGGAGCGCGAGGAGACCCAGTACTTC
cdr3_aa: CASSVVDREREETQYF
j_call: TRBJ2-5
d_call: TRBD1
v_call: TRBV9
clone_size: once

cdr3_nt: TGTGCCAGCAGTACCCGGGACAGGAGTCTCTACGAGCAGTACTTC
cdr3_aa: CASSTRDRSLYEQYF
j_call: TRBJ2-7
d_call: TRBD1
v_call: TRBV6-1
clone_size: .

cdr3_nt: TGTGCCAGCAGCTTATCGACTACTAACACCGGGGAGCTGTTTTTT
cdr3_aa: CASSLSTTNTGELFF
j_call: TRBJ2-2
d_call: .
v_call: TRBV11-2
clone_size: .

cdr3_nt: TGTGCCAGCAGTTTATTGAAGGTAGCACCCCTCCGCTTT
cdr3_aa: CASSLLKVAPLRF
j_call: TRBJ1-6
d_call: .
v_call: TRBV27
clone_size: .

cdr3_nt: TGTGCCAGCAGCCTCGGGGGGACACCGTACACTGAAGCTTTCTTT
cdr3_aa: CASSLGGTPYTEAFF
j_call: TRBJ1-1
d_call: .
v_call: TRBV9
clone_size: .

cdr3_nt: TGTGCCAGCAGCTTACCGGGACAGGGGGCGATCAATGAGCAGTTCTTC
cdr3_aa: CASSLPGQGAINEQFF
j_call: TRBJ2-1
d_call: TRBD1
v_call: TRBV5-6
clone_size: few

cdr3_nt: TGTGCCAGCAGCCTACATCCGGGGGGTCAGCCCCAGCATTTT
cdr3_aa: CASSLHPGGQPQHF
j_call: TRBJ1-5
d_call: .
v_call: TRBV7-3
clone_size: .

cdr3_nt: TGTGCCAGCAGCTTGGAGGCGACTTGGTCCACCGGGGAGCTGTTTTTT
cdr3_aa: CASSLEATWSTGELFF
j_call: TRBJ2-2
d_call: .
v_call: TRBV5-8
clone_size: .

cdr3_nt: TGTGCCAGCGGTCCAAGACAGACGGAGTTTTACACCGGGGAGCTGTTTTTT
cdr3_aa: CASGPRQTEFYTGELFF
j_call: TRBJ2-2
d_call: .
v_call: TRBV27
clone_size: .

cdr3_nt: TGTGCCAGTAGTATAGATCCCCGAGCTGAAGCTTTCTTT
cdr3_aa: CASSIDPRAEAFF
j_call: TRBJ1-1
d_call: .
v_call: TRBV19
clone_size: .

cdr3_nt: TGTGCCAGCTCATCCAGGGGTGACACTGAAGCTTTCTTT
cdr3_aa: CASSSRGDTEAFF
j_call: TRBJ1-1
d_call: .
v_call: TRBV18
clone_size: .

cdr3_nt: TGTGCCAGCAGCTGGGCGACACAAGAGACCCAGTACTTC
cdr3_aa: CASSWATQETQYF
j_call: TRBJ2-5
d_call: .
v_call: TRBV5-5
clone_size: once

cdr3_nt: TGTGCCAGCAGCCTCCTGGGACTAGGGAGCACCGGGGAGCTGTTTTTT
cdr3_aa: CASSLLGLGSTGELFF
j_call: TRBJ2-2
d_call: TRBD2
v_call: TRBV2
clone_size: .

cdr3_nt: TGTGCCAGCAGCCTTTTCGGGACTGAAGCTTTCTTT
cdr3_aa: CASSLFGTEAFF
j_call: TRBJ1-1
d_call: .
v_call: TRBV5-8
clone_size: .

cdr3_nt: TGTGCCAGCAGCTCGCCGGCACAGGGGGCTGGTAGCTACACCTTC
cdr3_aa: CASSSPAQGAGSYTF
j_call: TRBJ1-2
d_call: TRBD1
v_call: TRBV7-2
clone_size: few

cdr3_nt: TGTGCCAGCAGCTTGGACAGGGATGTGAGTTCCTACGAGCAGTACTTC
cdr3_aa: CASSLDRDVSSYEQYF
j_call: TRBJ2-7
d_call: .
v_call: TRBV5-4
clone_size: .

cdr3_nt: TGTGCCAGCAGTTCATTCTTACAGGGTCGAGACAATCAGCCCCAGCATTTT
cdr3_aa: CASSSFLQGRDNQPQHF
j_call: TRBJ1-5
d_call: .
v_call: TRBV28
clone_size: .

cdr3_nt: TGCGCCAGCAGCCAAGGGACAGGGCCTCACAATGAGCAGTTCTTC
cdr3_aa: CASSQGTGPHNEQFF
j_call: TRBJ2-1
d_call: TRBD1
v_call: TRBV4-3
clone_size: .

cdr3_nt: TGCAGTGCTGCCCGGGAGAAGGCTTTCTTT
cdr3_aa: CSAAREKAFF
j_call: TRBJ1-1
d_call: .
v_call: TRBV20-1
clone_size: .

cdr3_nt: TGTGCCAGCAGCTTAGTGCAGGGGGCCCTCTACAATGAGCAGTTCTTC
cdr3_aa: CASSLVQGALYNEQFF
j_call: TRBJ2-1
d_call: TRBD1
v_call: TRBV7-8
clone_size: .

cdr3_nt: TGTGCCTGGAGCCGAGACCCAGGGACAGTCAACTTC
cdr3_aa: CAWSRDPGTVNF
j_call: TRBJ2-7
d_call: TRBD1
v_call: TRBV30
clone_size: .

cdr3_nt: TGTGCCAGCAGTGAAGACAGGGCCTCCTACGAGCAGTACTTC
cdr3_aa: CASSEDRASYEQYF
j_call: TRBJ2-7
d_call: .
v_call: TRBV6-1
clone_size: .

cdr3_nt: TGTGCCAGCCAGGGCGCTGGAAACACCATATATTTT
cdr3_aa: CASQGAGNTIYF
j_call: TRBJ1-3
d_call: .
v_call: TRBV19
clone_size: .

cdr3_nt: TGTGCCAGCAGCGCCTATTTGAGCGGTGTCTCCTACAATGAGCAGTTCTTC
cdr3_aa: CASSAYLSGVSYNEQFF
j_call: TRBJ2-1
d_call: .
v_call: TRBV14
clone_size: .

cdr3_nt: TGTGCCAGCAGTGAAGGGCAGCGGTCACCCCTCCACTTT
cdr3_aa: CASSEGQRSPLHF
j_call: TRBJ1-6
d_call: .
v_call: TRBV6-1
clone_size: once

cdr3_nt: TGCGCCAGCAGCATCGCTATTCAGGGGAGCACTGAAGCTTTCTTT
cdr3_aa: CASSIAIQGSTEAFF
j_call: TRBJ1-1
d_call: .
v_call: TRBV5-1
clone_size: once

cdr3_nt: TGTGCCAGCAGTGGGACAGGGGGAATCAATGAGCAGTTCTTC
cdr3_aa: CASSGTGGINEQFF
j_call: TRBJ2-1
d_call: TRBD1
v_call: TRBV2
clone_size: once

cdr3_nt: TGTGCCAGCAGCGAGGGACAGGGGCGGAAAGAGACCCAGTACTTC
cdr3_aa: CASSEGQGRKETQYF
j_call: TRBJ2-5
d_call: TRBD1
v_call: TRBV5-6
clone_size: .

cdr3_nt: TGCGCCAGCTATCAGGACAGCCACACCGGGGAGCTGTTTTTT
cdr3_aa: CASYQDSHTGELFF
j_call: TRBJ2-2
d_call: .
v_call: TRBV5-1
clone_size: .

cdr3_nt: TGTGCCAGCAGTCCAGGGGCCGACACAGATGGCTACACCTTC
cdr3_aa: CASSPGADTDGYTF
j_call: TRBJ1-2
d_call: .
v_call: TRBV28
clone_size: .

cdr3_nt: TGTGCCAGCACCTCGGACAGGGGAAGTCAGCCCCAGCATTTT
cdr3_aa: CASTSDRGSQPQHF
j_call: TRBJ1-5
d_call: TRBD1
v_call: TRBV28
clone_size: .

cdr3_nt: TGCAGTGCTAGAAACGCGGGTGGCTACACCTTC
cdr3_aa: CSARNAGGYTF
j_call: TRBJ1-2
d_call: .
v_call: TRBV20-1
clone_size: .

cdr3_nt: TGTGCCAGCAGTTTAGGGCAGCTCATCTACGAGCAGTACTTC
cdr3_aa: CASSLGQLIYEQYF
j_call: TRBJ2-7
d_call: .
v_call: TRBV27
clone_size: .

cdr3_nt: TGTGCCACCCAGTTTAGCCGTCACGAGCAGTACTTC
cdr3_aa: CATQFSRHEQYF
j_call: TRBJ2-7
d_call: .
v_call: TRBV28
clone_size: .

cdr3_nt: TGTGCCAGCTCACCAACGGGCCGGGGGAACACTGAAGCTTTCTTT
cdr3_aa: CASSPTGRGNTEAFF
j_call: TRBJ1-1
d_call: .
v_call: TRBV18
clone_size: .

cdr3_nt: TGTGCCAGCAGCCCAGGGACAGAAGAGACCCAGTACTTC
cdr3_aa: CASSPGTEETQYF
j_call: TRBJ2-5
d_call: TRBD1
v_call: TRBV7-3
clone_size: .

cdr3_nt: TGTGCCAGCAGCCGGGACGGGAGCTCCTACGAGCAGTACTTC
cdr3_aa: CASSRDGSSYEQYF
j_call: TRBJ2-7
d_call: .
v_call: TRBV27
clone_size: .

cdr3_nt: TGTGCCAGCAGCATCCCGGGACAGGGGACAGATACGCAGTATTTT
cdr3_aa: CASSIPGQGTDTQYF
j_call: TRBJ2-3
d_call: TRBD1
v_call: TRBV7-8
clone_size: .

cdr3_nt: TGCGCCAGCAGCTTGCAGGGGTGGTCAAACACCGGGGAGCTGTTTTTT
cdr3_aa: CASSLQGWSNTGELFF
j_call: TRBJ2-2
d_call: .
v_call: TRBV5-1
clone_size: few

cdr3_nt: TGTGCCAGCAGCCCGTACGACAGGACGGGGGGCTACACCTTC
cdr3_aa: CASSPYDRTGGYTF
j_call: TRBJ1-2
d_call: .
v_call: TRBV7-2
clone_size: .

cdr3_nt: TGTGCCAGCAGCGTAGGAAACAGGGGGGAAGCTTTCTTT
cdr3_aa: CASSVGNRGEAFF
j_call: TRBJ1-1
d_call: TRBD1
v_call: TRBV9
clone_size: few

cdr3_nt: TGTGCCAGCAGCTTGGTCAGGGTTGGGGAGCAGTACTTC
cdr3_aa: CASSLVRVGEQYF
j_call: TRBJ2-7
d_call: .
v_call: TRBV5-8
clone_size: .

cdr3_nt: TGCGCCAGCAGCCAAGGCACAGGACCCTATGGCTACACCTTC
cdr3_aa: CASSQGTGPYGYTF
j_call: TRBJ1-2
d_call: .
v_call: TRBV4-1
clone_size: .

cdr3_nt: TGTGCCATCAGTGATGTGGGACAGGGGTTACAAGAGACCCAGTACTTC
cdr3_aa: CAISDVGQGLQETQYF
j_call: TRBJ2-5
d_call: TRBD1
v_call: TRBV10-3
clone_size: .

cdr3_nt: TGTGCCAGCAGTTTACAGGAGGGGAACATTCAGTACTTC
cdr3_aa: CASSLQEGNIQYF
j_call: TRBJ2-4
d_call: .
v_call: TRBV28
clone_size: few

cdr3_nt: TGTGCCAGCAGTTCCCTCGACAGGGGGCGTTACGAGCAGTACTTC
cdr3_aa: CASSSLDRGRYEQYF
j_call: TRBJ2-7
d_call: TRBD1
v_call: TRBV28
clone_size: .

cdr3_nt: TGTGCCAGCAGCTTAGACAGTGGAAGCGAGCAGTACTTC
cdr3_aa: CASSLDSGSEQYF
j_call: TRBJ2-7
d_call: .
v_call: TRBV7-3
clone_size: few

cdr3_nt: TGTGCCAGCAGAAACTCCGGGGCCAACGTCCTGACTTTC
cdr3_aa: CASRNSGANVLTF
j_call: TRBJ2-6
d_call: .
v_call: TRBV7-2
clone_size: .

cdr3_nt: TGTGCCATCAGGTCAGGGGCCAGCTCCTACGAGCAGTACTTC
cdr3_aa: CAIRSGASSYEQYF
j_call: TRBJ2-7
d_call: .
v_call: TRBV10-3
clone_size: .

cdr3_nt: TGTGCCAGCAGCGACTCCTCGAGCTCCTACGAGCAGTACTTC
cdr3_aa: CASSDSSSSYEQYF
j_call: TRBJ2-7
d_call: .
v_call: TRBV5-6
clone_size: .

cdr3_nt: TGTGCCAGCAGCCAAGACTCAGAGGGGGCCGCTGAAGCTTTCTTT
cdr3_aa: CASSQDSEGAAEAFF
j_call: TRBJ1-1
d_call: TRBD1
v_call: TRBV5-4
clone_size: .

cdr3_nt: TGCGCCAGCAGCCAAGTAGGGGTGTCCGGGGAGCTGTTTTTT
cdr3_aa: CASSQVGVSGELFF
j_call: TRBJ2-2
d_call: .
v_call: TRBV4-3
clone_size: once

cdr3_nt: TGCGCCAGCAGCCAACTGACAGACGATGGCTACACCTTC
cdr3_aa: CASSQLTDDGYTF
j_call: TRBJ1-2
d_call: .
v_call: TRBV4-1
clone_size: .

cdr3_nt: TGTGCCAGCAGCCCCCTGGGATCGGGGGGCACAGATACGCAGTATTTT
cdr3_aa: CASSPLGSGGTDTQYF
j_call: TRBJ2-3
d_call: .
v_call: TRBV4-2
clone_size: .